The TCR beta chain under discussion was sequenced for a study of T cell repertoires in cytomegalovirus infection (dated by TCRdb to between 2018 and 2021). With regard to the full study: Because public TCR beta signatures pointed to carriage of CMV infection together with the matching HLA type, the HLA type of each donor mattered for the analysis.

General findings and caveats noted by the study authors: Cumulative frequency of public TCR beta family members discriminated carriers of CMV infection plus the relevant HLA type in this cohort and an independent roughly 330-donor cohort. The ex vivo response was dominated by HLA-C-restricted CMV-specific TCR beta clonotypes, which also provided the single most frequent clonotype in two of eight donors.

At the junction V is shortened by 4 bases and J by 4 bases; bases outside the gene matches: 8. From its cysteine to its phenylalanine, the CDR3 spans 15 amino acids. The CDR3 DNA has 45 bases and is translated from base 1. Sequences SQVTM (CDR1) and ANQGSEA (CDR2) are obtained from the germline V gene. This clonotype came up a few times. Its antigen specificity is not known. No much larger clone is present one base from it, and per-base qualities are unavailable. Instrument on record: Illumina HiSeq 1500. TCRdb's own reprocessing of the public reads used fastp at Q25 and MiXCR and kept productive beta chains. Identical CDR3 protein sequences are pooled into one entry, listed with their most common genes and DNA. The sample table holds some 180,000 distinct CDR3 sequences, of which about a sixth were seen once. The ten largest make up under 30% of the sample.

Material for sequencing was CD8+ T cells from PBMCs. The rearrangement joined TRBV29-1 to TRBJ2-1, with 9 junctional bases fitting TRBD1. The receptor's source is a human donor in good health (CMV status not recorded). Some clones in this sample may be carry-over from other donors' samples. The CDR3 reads CSVGRDRERYNEQFF. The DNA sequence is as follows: TGCAGCGTTGGGAGGGACAGGGAAAGATACAATGAGCAGTTCTTC.